This passage covers 27 T cell receptor beta chains from one sample sequenced in a study of liver allograft versus peripheral blood T cells. Study overall: Graft-liver T cell receptor repertoires were compared against recipient peripheral blood repertoires.

TCRdb reprocessed the reads via MiXCR and lists one record per CDR3 protein. The profile covers about 8,300 distinct CDR3 sequences, with approximately 18% appearing a single time and around 23% taken by the ten largest. The receptors were sampled from a human patient who had a liver transplant. Some T cells may be supplied by the graft donor.

For this clonotype: Just one base apart from a much larger clone, this may be a read error. The chain couples TRBV19 to TRBJ1-1; D is unclear. Germline values: CDR1 LNHDA, CDR2 SQIVND (reference sequence). The CDR3 extends over 14 amino acids. The CDR3 region is CASGIGILGTEAFF. For the CDR3, the DNA is TGTGCCAGTGGTATAGGGATTTTGGGCACTGAAGCTTTCTTT.

This clonotype appeared many times. The CDR3 DNA is TGTGCCAGTGGGCTTTTCGGGAAGGACACTGAAGCTTTCTTT. As protein: CASGLFGKDTEAFF. This chain uses TRBV27 with TRBJ1-1; D remains unclear. This CDR3 comprises 14 residues. From germline, CDR1 is MNHEY and CDR2 SMNVEV (reference sequence). V lost 9 bases and J lost 3, with 17 bases in between.

On this clonotype itself: Being one base from a much bigger clone, this may be a read error. CDR3 DNA: TGTGCCAGCAGATACTCAATAGGACAGAAGGAGATCTATGGCTACACCTTC. This translates into CASRYSIGQKEIYGYTF. The chain employs TRBV6-5 and TRBJ1-2; possibly TRBD1 for D (6 bases). The CDR3 spans 17 residues. The germline gives CDR1 MNHEY, CDR2 SVGAGI.

In its sample, this clonotype was seen a few times. The V call is TRBV7-9, the J call TRBJ1-2; D possibly corresponds to TRBD1 (6 bases). CDR3 length equals 15 residues. Germline V gives CDR1 SEHNR, CDR2 FQNEAQ (reference sequence). V lost 1 base, J lost 4 bases, and 13 bases lay in between. The CDR3 DNA reads TGTGCCAGCAGCTTAGTGGTCGGCAGGGGCTATGGCTACACCTTC. It yields the protein CASSLVVGRGYGYTF.

By sample fraction, this clonotype is medium-sized (0.01 to 0.1%). The chain links TRBV27 to TRBJ1-2; 8 bases line up with TRBD1. The V segment lost 3 bases and the J segment 4 bases; nucleotides outside the gene matches: 7. CDR1 is MNHEY, CDR2 SMNVEV, per germline (reference sequence). This CDR3 contains 15 residues. This CDR3 is CASSFGQGISYGYTF. The CDR3 DNA is TGTGCCAGCAGTTTTGGACAGGGAATTTCCTATGGCTACACCTTC.

This clonotype was seen only a few times. V and J are TRBV6-5 and TRBJ1-1, with D unresolved. This CDR3 has 13 residues. V lost 6 bases to trimming and J lost 1 base, with 9 bases between them. Germline V CDR1 and CDR2: MNHEY, SVGAGI. DNA of the CDR3: TGTGCCAGCAGGCCCGGACGGAACACTGAAGCTTTCTTT. Translation: CASRPGRNTEAFF.

The table lists this clonotype with many counts. This chain joins TRBV7-2 and TRBJ1-2, with no clear D. Germline-derived CDR1 and CDR2 are SGHTA and FQGNSA. The CDR3 sequence is 11 residues long. Trimming removed 1 base from V and 6 bases from J, with 3 bases in between. The CDR3 sequence: CASSLGDGYTF. As DNA, the CDR3 is TGTGCCAGCAGCTTAGGGGATGGCTACACCTTC.

The J gene is TRBJ1-5, the V gene TRBV6-1; a weak D match, TRBD1 (6 bases). The V end lost 0 bases, the J end lost 5 bases, and 11 bases lay between the germline ends. This CDR3 region has 15 residues. Germline loops: CDR1 MNHNS, CDR2 SASEGT. The CDR3 here is CASSEAEAGDQPQHF. The CDR3 DNA reads as TGTGCCAGCAGTGAAGCGGAGGCAGGGGATCAGCCCCAGCATTTT.

Within the sample, this clonotype is medium-sized. The chain combines TRBV18 with TRBJ2-7, with D perhaps matching TRBD1 or TRBD2 (6 bases each). The CDR3 extends over 14 amino acids. The germline gives CDR1 KGHSH, CDR2 LQKENI. V was shortened by 1 base and J by 6 bases, with 13 bases between the two germline ends. CDR3 residues: CASSPLEGEVEQYF. CDR3 coding DNA: TGTGCCAGCTCACCACTGGAGGGGGAGGTCGAGCAGTACTTC.

By proportion, this clonotype is medium-sized. The V gene is TRBV15, the J gene TRBJ1-1, with D hard to call. Trimming removed 0 bases at V and 2 bases at J, with 1 base between. CDR1 and CDR2 (germline): LNHNV, YYDKDF (reference sequence). This CDR3 region has 12 residues. CDR3 bases: TGTGCCACCAGCAGAGATAACACTGAAGCTTTCTTT. It translates to CATSRDNTEAFF.

A remark on this clonotype: One end of the junction fails to match germline, which may point to a read error. V gene TRBV28 combines with J gene TRBJ1-1; the D gene is possibly TRBD1 (6 bases). This CDR3 has 16 residues. The germline gives CDR1 MDHEN, CDR2 SYDVKM. The CDR3 loop is CASSFLGPGENTEAYF. DNA of the CDR3: TGTGCCAGCAGTTTTTTAGGTCCAGGGGAAAACACTGAAGCTTACTTT.

This clonotype showed up just a few times. V usage is TRBV12-3 or TRBV12-4 and J usage is TRBJ1-1; D gene ambiguous. Trimming cost V 5 bases and J 3 bases, with 10 bases left between them. The CDR3 is made up of 13 amino acids. The CDR3 coding sequence is TGTGCCAGCAGTCCTTGGGGTTACACTGAAGCTTTCTTT. Its protein product is CASSPWGYTEAFF.

This clonotype was detected many times. This chain links TRBV5-4 with TRBJ2-2, with D perhaps given as TRBD1 or TRBD2 (7 bases each). Per the germline V gene, CDR1 is SGHNT and CDR2 is YYREEE (reference sequence). CDR3 length equals 15 residues. V was shortened by 3 bases and J by 6 bases, with 15 bases between the two germline ends. CDR3 in amino acids: CASSSDREGAGELFF. Here the CDR3 DNA reads TGTGCCAGCAGCTCTGACAGGGAGGGGGCCGGGGAGCTGTTTTTT. Full variable domain (rest looked up from reference TRBV5-4 and TRBJ2-2): ETGVTQSPTHLIKTRGQQVTLRCSSQSGHNTVSWYQQALGQGPQFIFQYYREEENGRGNFPPRFSGLQFPNYSSELNVNALELDDSALYLCASSSDREGAGELFFGEGSRLTVL.

Relative to its sample, this clonotype is medium-sized. The chain combines TRBV15 with TRBJ1-4; tentative D call: TRBD1 (5 bases). The CDR3 is 15 amino acids. Germline lookup yields CDR1 LNHNV and CDR2 YYDKDF (reference sequence). With 5 bases removed from V and 8 bases from J, the gap between germline ends came to 18 bases. The CDR3 nucleotides are TGTGCCACCAGCGGACACAGGCCAGGTAGAGAAAAACTGTTTTTT. Its translation: CATSGHRPGREKLFF.

The V call is TRBV10-3, the J call TRBJ1-1; D uncertain. Per the germline V gene, CDR1 is ENHRY and CDR2 is SYGVKD. The CDR3 runs 12 residues. V was trimmed by 9 bases and J by 0 bases, leaving 8 bases between them. This CDR3 reads CAIAGMNTEAFF. The CDR3 coding sequence is TGTGCCATAGCGGGGATGAACACTGAAGCTTTCTTT.

V is TRBV11-2 and J is TRBJ1-5; 8 positions match TRBD1. This CDR3 contains 15 residues. The germline V gene has CDR1 SGHAT and CDR2 FQNNGV. V lost 5 bases, J lost 3 bases, and 6 bases stayed unmatched. The CDR3 nucleotides are TGTGCCAGCAGCCTGGACAGGGTCGACAATCAGCCCCAGCATTTT. Encoded protein: CASSLDRVDNQPQHF. Looking up the rest from reference TRBV11-2 and TRBJ1-5 gives the full variable domain: EAGVAQSPRYKIIEKRQSVAFWCNPISGHATLYWYQQILGQGPKLLIQFQNNGVVDDSQLPKDRFSAERLKGVDSTLKIQPAKLEDSAVYLCASSLDRVDNQPQHFGDGTRLSIL.

This clonotype has more than one count but fewer than ten. The DNA is omitted, as the CDR3 cannot be located on it reliably, and the CDR3 follows TCRdb's listing. This chain connects TRBV12-3 or TRBV12-4 to TRBJ1-1. The CDR3 is 11 amino acids long, termini counted. The CDR3 is CASKVGPGTFF.

This clonotype was counted between two and nine times. The rearrangement links TRBV13 to TRBJ2-3, with 12 bases aligning to TRBD2. From germline, CDR1 is PRHDT and CDR2 FYEKMQ (reference sequence). J gave up 2 bases and V 8 bases, and 11 bases lay outside the gene matches. This CDR3 has 17 amino acids. The CDR3: CASAGVTSGGITDTQYF. The CDR3 DNA reads as TGTGCCAGCGCGGGGGTGACTAGCGGGGGCATCACAGATACGCAGTATTTT.

The chain has TRBV10-3 and TRBJ1-5, with 8 bases identical to TRBD1. Trimming took 6 bases from V and 1 from J; bases not matched to a gene: 8. This CDR3 spans 16 amino acids. The germline V gene has CDR1 ENHRY and CDR2 SYGVKD. CDR3 amino acids: CAISGTGWGSNQPQHF. CDR3 DNA: TGTGCCATCAGCGGGACAGGCTGGGGGAGCAATCAGCCCCAGCATTTT.

About this clonotype itself: A read error is possible here, since a much larger clone lies one base away. CDR3: CSVDSNNGYTF. CDR3 bases: TGCAGCGTTGACAGTAACAATGGCTACACCTTC. J is TRBJ1-2 and V is TRBV29-1; no definite D call. CDR1 SQVTM and CDR2 ANQGSEA come from the germline V gene. The CDR3 consists of 11 residues.

This clonotype has at least ten counts. The DNA of the CDR3 is TGTGCCAGCAGTTACTCGATCAGGGTCGGCGAGCAGTACTTC. Translated: CASSYSIRVGEQYF. The gene calls are TRBV6-5 and TRBJ2-7, with D possibly being TRBD1 (5 bases). CDR1 is MNHEY, CDR2 SVGAGI, per germline. This CDR3 is built from 14 residues. V dropped 0 bases and J dropped 6 bases, with 12 bases sitting between them.

The rearrangement links TRBV7-9 to TRBJ2-7, with no clear D. This CDR3 spans 12 amino acids. Germline CDR1 reads SEHNR; CDR2 reads FQNEAQ (reference sequence). V gave up 1 base and J gave up 6 bases, with 7 bases separating them. CDR3 nucleotide sequence: TGTGCCAGCAGCTTAGGGATCGGCGAGCAGTACTTC. Its translation is CASSLGIGEQYF.

The rearrangement links TRBV7-9 to TRBJ1-1; no definite D call. This CDR3 comprises 15 residues. Germline V gene data show CDR1 as SEHNR and CDR2 as FQNEAQ (reference sequence). Trimming took off 3 bases at V and 1 base at J, with 12 bases between the two ends. The DNA for the CDR3 is TGTGCCAGCAGCTTTCCCCAGGCCTCGAACACTGAAGCTTTCTTT. Amino acid sequence: CASSFPQASNTEAFF.

This clonotype counts as medium-sized (0.01 to 0.1%). The CDR3 nucleotides read TGCAGCGTTGGACAGGTCCCGGACGAGCAGTACTTC. It encodes CSVGQVPDEQYF. This chain connects TRBV29-1 to TRBJ2-7; D is perhaps TRBD1 (6 bases). V was cut by 4 bases and J by 5 bases, with 12 bases left in between. The CDR3 totals 12 residues. Germline lookup yields CDR1 SQVTM and CDR2 ANQGSEA.

In its sample, this clonotype was seen many times. The chain uses TRBV11-1 and TRBJ1-1; a possible D gene is TRBD1 (5 bases). Trimming cost V 9 bases and J 7 bases, with 18 bases left between them. Germline-derived CDR1 and CDR2 are SGHAT and FQDESV (reference sequence). The CDR3 length is 13 residues. CDR3 in amino acids: CASTLSGGFEAFF. CDR3 DNA sequence: TGTGCCAGTACTCTCTCCGGGGGTTTTGAAGCTTTCTTT.

J is TRBJ2-2 and V is TRBV30, with D perhaps TRBD2 (6 bases). V shed 3 bases and J shed 5 bases, with 16 bases lying between them. Germline lookup yields CDR1 GTSNPN and CDR2 SVGIG (reference sequence). CDR3 length equals 15 residues. The CDR3 loop is CAWSAGTDRTGELFF. As DNA, the CDR3 is TGTGCCTGGAGCGCTGGGACTGACCGGACCGGGGAGCTGTTTTTT.

By share, this clonotype counts as medium-sized. This sequence joins TRBV29-1 and TRBJ1-2, with D unresolved. CDR3 length equals 13 residues. V lost 2 bases and J 4 bases, leaving 11 bases between the germline ends. Germline lookup yields CDR1 SQVTM and CDR2 ANQGSEA. The CDR3 region is CSVETNSLYGYTF. For the CDR3, the DNA is TGCAGCGTTGAAACCAACTCCCTCTATGGCTACACCTTC.